This entry lists 5 T cell receptor beta chains sequenced from one sample in a study of OX40 agonist ivuxolimab in advanced cancers. Sequencing used immunoSEQ multiplex PCR; TCRdb keeps in-frame clones, though not all of them. The sample lists 60,000 to 75,000 clones; around 83% were seen once. This material consisted of CD4+ or CD8+ T cells sorted from blood, taken in a trial of the OX40 agonist ivuxolimab. Receptors were obtained from an adult with an advanced solid tumor such as melanoma, head and neck, liver or kidney cancer.

The J gene is TRBJ2-2, the V gene TRBV6-4; a weak D match, TRBD2 (5 bases). The V gene's germline CDR1 is MRHNA and CDR2 SNTAGT. Between the trimmed V and J ends, which lost 4 bases and 7 bases, there was a span of 10 bases. The CDR3 has 13 amino acids. CDR3 bases: TGTGCCAGCAGTGTAGAGGGAGTCGGGGAGCTGTTTTTT. Translated, it gives CASSVEGVGELFF.

This clone was observed a handful of times. The chain is built from TRBV7-9 and TRBJ1-6; 7 bases fit TRBD1. This CDR3 is built from 14 residues. The V gene end was trimmed by 5 bases and the J gene end by 7 bases; junction bases not matched to a gene: 5. Germline loops: CDR1 SEHNR, CDR2 FQNEAQ (reference sequence). CDR3 bases: TGTGCCAGCAGCACAGGACAGGAGAATTCACCCCTCCACTTT. This codes for CASSTGQENSPLHF.

This clone turned up a few times. The gene calls are TRBV5-1 and TRBJ1-5; D gene ambiguous. CDR3 length equals 15 residues. Trimming cost V 7 bases and J 4 bases, with 18 bases left between them. In germline, CDR1 is SGHRS, CDR2 YFSETQ. The CDR3 is CASRLDSGINQPQHF. In DNA form, the CDR3 reads TGCGCCAGCCGACTTGATAGCGGGATTAATCAGCCCCAGCATTTT.

The rearrangement links TRBV4-3 to TRBJ2-2; D might be TRBD2 (5 bases). This CDR3 is built from 15 residues. Trimming removed 1 base at V and 6 bases at J, with 12 bases between. Germline V gene data show CDR1 as LGHNA and CDR2 as YSLEER. Here the CDR3 DNA reads TGCGCCAGCAGCCAAGGGCTAGCTCTGGCCGGGGAGCTGTTTTTT. Translating gives CASSQGLALAGELFF.

Regarding this clone: Other DNA sequences in the same sample also yield this CDR3. The rearrangement links TRBV9 to TRBJ2-2, with D perhaps matching TRBD1 (6 bases). With 1 base removed from V and 5 bases from J, the gap between germline ends came to 15 bases. The CDR3 runs 16 residues. CDR1 is SGDLS and CDR2 is YYNGEE in the germline V gene. DNA of the CDR3: TGTGCCAGCAGCGTATTTAGTCAGGGGAAAACCGGGGAGCTGTTTTTT. It translates to CASSVFSQGKTGELFF. Variable domain in full (rest from reference TRBV9 and TRBJ2-2): DSGVTQTPKHLITATGQRVTLRCSPRSGDLSVYWYQQSLDQGLQFLIQYYNGEERAKGNILERFSAQQFPDLHSELNLSSLELGDSALYFCASSVFSQGKTGELFFGEGSRLTVL.